Sequencing of this T cell receptor (beta chain) was carried out in a study of graft-versus-host responses after intestinal transplantation. General study results and limits: In recipient marrow, GvH clones were found, and some appeared first in ileum or blood. Early post-transplant falls in HvG clones accompanied the peak levels of circulating GvH clones.

To note about this clone: Its antigen is unknown.

Profiled with immunoSEQ multiplex PCR; TCRdb holds only in-frame clones, not every one. The sample has about 92,000 clones; over 80% are singletons. Germline V lookup: CDR1 SGDLS, CDR2 YYNGEE. The CDR3 spans 15 residues. The V and J ends lost 2 bases and 2 bases respectively, with 13 bases between them. This chain links TRBV9 with TRBJ2-5; D gene ambiguous. The sequencing used unstimulated CD8+ T cells sorted from spleen or lymph node cells, collected before intestinal transplant. The TCR originated in a human donor who received an intestinal transplant. CDR3: CASSVHLGRQETQYF. In DNA, the CDR3 is TGTGCCAGCAGCGTCCATCTTGGCAGGCAAGAGACCCAGTACTTC.